This T cell receptor (beta chain) was observed in a study of cytomegalovirus exposure and HLA in healthy donors. Overall study findings and caveats: A list of around 150 TCR beta chains associated with cytomegalovirus was given. Donor immune exposure was known only as CMV serostatus. Sequencing depth roughly uniform across donors was assumed in presence/absence analyses. Certain indistinguishable V segments, among them TRBV6-2 and TRBV6-3, were excluded.

PCR was performed using 60 Vbeta and 13 Jbeta primers. Libraries were prepared by immunoSEQ multiplex PCR; TCRdb keeps only in-frame clonotypes and omits some of them. The top ten clones hold roughly 19% of a sample with about 100,000 clones, roughly 76% of them seen once. In its sample, this clone was seen once. Its target is unknown. Per the germline V gene, CDR1 is SNHLY and CDR2 is FYNNEI. V lost 5 bases and J lost 6, with 17 bases in between. The CDR3 length is 14 residues. The sample was PBMCs. The sequence was collected from a woman aged 55-69 years in good health and CMV-seropositive. V usage is TRBV2 and J usage is TRBJ2-7; possibly TRBD2 for D (6 bases). The chain's CDR3 is CASSFGVGSGEQYF. The CDR3 DNA follows: TGTGCCAGCAGTTTTGGGGTCGGGAGTGGCGAGCAGTACTTC.